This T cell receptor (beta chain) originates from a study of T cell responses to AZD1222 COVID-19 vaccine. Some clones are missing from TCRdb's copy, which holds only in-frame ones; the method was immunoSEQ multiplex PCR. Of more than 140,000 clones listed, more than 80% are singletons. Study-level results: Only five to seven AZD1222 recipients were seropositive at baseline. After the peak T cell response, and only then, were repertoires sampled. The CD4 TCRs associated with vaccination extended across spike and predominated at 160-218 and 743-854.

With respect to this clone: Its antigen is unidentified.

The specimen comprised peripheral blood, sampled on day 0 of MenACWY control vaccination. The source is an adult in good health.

The CDR3 region has the DNA TGTGCCAGCAGTGAAAGTTTTCGGGGGTCCGAAGCTTTCTTT. Its translation is CASSESFRGSEAFF. V gene TRBV6-1 combines with J gene TRBJ1-1; possible D gene TRBD1, 5 bases. V dropped 2 bases and J dropped 8 bases, with 15 bases sitting between them. Germline loops: CDR1 MNHNS, CDR2 SASEGT. The CDR3 sequence is 14 residues long.